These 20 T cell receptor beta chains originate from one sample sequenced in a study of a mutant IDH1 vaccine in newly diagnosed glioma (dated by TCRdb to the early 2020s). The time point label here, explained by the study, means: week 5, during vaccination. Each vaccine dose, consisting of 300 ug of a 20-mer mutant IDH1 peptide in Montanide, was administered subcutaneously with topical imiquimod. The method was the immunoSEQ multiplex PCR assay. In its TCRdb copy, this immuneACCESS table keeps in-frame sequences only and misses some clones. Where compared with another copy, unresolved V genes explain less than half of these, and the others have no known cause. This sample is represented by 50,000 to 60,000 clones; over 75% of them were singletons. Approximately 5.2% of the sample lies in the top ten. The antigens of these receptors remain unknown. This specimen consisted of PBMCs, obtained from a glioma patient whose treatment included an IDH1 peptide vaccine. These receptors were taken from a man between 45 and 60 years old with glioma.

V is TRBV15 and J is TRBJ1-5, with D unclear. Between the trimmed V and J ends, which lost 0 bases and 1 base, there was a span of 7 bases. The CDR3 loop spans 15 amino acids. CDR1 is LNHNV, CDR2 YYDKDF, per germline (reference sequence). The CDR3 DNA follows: TGTGCCACCAGCAGAGACCCGGGGAGCAATCAGCCCCAGCATTTT. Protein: CATSRDPGSNQPQHF.

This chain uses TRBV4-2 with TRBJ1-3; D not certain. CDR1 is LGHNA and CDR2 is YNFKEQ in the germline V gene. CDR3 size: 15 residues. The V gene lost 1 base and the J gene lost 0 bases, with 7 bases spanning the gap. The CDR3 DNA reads TGTGCCAGCAGCCAAGTCGAAGGCTCTGGAAACACCATATATTTT. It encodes CASSQVEGSGNTIYF.

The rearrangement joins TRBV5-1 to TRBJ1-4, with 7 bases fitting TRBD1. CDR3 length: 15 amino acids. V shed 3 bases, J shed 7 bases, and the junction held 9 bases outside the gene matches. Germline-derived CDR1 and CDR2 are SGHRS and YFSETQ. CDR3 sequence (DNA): TGCGCCAGCAGCTCGAGGACCGGGGACAGTGAAAAACTGTTTTTT. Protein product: CASSSRTGDSEKLFF.

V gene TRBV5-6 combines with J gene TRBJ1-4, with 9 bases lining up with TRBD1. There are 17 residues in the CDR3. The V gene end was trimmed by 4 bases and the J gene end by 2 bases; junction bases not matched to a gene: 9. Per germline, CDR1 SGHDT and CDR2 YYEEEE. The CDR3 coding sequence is TGTGCCAGCAGCCGTCCCGGGACAGGGCTCACTAATGAAAAACTGTTTTTT. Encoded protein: CASSRPGTGLTNEKLFF.

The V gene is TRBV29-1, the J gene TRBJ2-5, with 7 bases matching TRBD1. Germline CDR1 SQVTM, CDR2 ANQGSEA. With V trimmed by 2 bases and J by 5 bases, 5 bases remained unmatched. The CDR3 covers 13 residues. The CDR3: CSVERQGGETQYF. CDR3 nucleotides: TGCAGCGTTGAAAGACAGGGCGGGGAGACCCAGTACTTC.

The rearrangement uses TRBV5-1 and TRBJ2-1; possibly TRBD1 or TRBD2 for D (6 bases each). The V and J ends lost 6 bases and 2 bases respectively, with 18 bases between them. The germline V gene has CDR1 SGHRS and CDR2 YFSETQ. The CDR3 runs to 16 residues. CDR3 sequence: CASKLQGGSAYNEQFF. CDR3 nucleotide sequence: TGCGCCAGCAAATTACAAGGGGGGTCCGCCTACAATGAGCAGTTCTTC.

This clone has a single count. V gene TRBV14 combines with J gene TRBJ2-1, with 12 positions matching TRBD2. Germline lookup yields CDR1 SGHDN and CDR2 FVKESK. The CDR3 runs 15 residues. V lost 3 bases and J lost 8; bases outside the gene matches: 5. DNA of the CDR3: TGTGCCAGCAGCCATACTAGCGGGGGGCCCTATGAGCAGTTCTTC. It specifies CASSHTSGGPYEQFF.

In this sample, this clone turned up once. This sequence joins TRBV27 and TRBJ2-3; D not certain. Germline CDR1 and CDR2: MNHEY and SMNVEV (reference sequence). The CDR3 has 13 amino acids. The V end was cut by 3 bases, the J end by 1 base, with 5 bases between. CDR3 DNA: TGTGCCAGCAGTTTCCCTGGCACAGATACGCAGTATTTT. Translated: CASSFPGTDTQYF.

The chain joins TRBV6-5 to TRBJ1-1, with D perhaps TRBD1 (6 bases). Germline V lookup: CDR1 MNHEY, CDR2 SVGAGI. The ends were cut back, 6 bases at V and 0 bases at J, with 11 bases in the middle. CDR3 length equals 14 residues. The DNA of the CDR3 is TGTGCCAGCAGGAAACAGGGAATGAACACTGAAGCTTTCTTT. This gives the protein CASRKQGMNTEAFF.

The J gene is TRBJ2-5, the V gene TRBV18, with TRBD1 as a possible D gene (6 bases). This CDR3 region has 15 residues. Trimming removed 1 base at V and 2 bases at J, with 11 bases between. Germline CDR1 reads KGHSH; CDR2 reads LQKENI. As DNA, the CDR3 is TGTGCCAGCTCACCACTTAGGGACACGCAAGAGACCCAGTACTTC. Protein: CASSPLRDTQETQYF. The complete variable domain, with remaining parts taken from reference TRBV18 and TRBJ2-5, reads NAGVMQNPRHLVRRRGQEARLRCSPMKGHSHVYWYRQLPEEGLKFMVYLQKENIIDESGMPKERFSAEFPKEGPSILRIQQVVRGDSAAYFCASSPLRDTQETQYFGPGTRLLVL.

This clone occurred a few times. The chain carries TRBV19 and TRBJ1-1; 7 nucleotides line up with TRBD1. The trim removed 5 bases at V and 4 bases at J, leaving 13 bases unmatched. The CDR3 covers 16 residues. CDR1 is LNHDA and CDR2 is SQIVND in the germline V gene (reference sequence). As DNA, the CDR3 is TGTGCCAGTAGTCTTCCTAACAGGGGTTGGGGCACTGAAGCTTTCTTT. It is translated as CASSLPNRGWGTEAFF.

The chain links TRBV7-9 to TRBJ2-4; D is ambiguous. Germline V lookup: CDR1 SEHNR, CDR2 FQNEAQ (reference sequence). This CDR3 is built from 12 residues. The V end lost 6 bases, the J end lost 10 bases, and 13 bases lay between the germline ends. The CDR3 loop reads CASSVGSGIQYF. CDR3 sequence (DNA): TGTGCCAGCAGTGTCGGTTCCGGTATTCAGTACTTC.

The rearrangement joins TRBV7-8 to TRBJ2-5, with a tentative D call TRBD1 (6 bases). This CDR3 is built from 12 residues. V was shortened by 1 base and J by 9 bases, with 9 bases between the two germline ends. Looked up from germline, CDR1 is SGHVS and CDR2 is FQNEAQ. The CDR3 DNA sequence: TGTGCCAGCAGCTTAGTGGGGGCGGCCCAGTACTTC. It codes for CASSLVGAAQYF.

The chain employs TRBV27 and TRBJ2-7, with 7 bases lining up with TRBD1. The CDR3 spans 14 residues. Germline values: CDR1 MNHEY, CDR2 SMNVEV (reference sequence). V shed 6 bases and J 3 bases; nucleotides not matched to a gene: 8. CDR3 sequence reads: CASRRTGQLYEQYF. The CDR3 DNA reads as TGTGCCAGCAGACGGACGGGACAGCTCTACGAGCAGTACTTC.

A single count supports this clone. Written as DNA, the CDR3 is TGTGCCAGTAGACGACAGTCACTCTCTGGAAACACCATATATTTT. As protein: CASRRQSLSGNTIYF. The V call is TRBV19, the J call TRBJ1-3; the D gene is possibly TRBD1 (5 bases). This CDR3 has 15 residues. Per germline, CDR1 LNHDA and CDR2 SQIVND (reference sequence). The V gene lost 6 bases and the J gene lost 0 bases, with 12 bases spanning the gap. Looking up the rest from reference TRBV19 and TRBJ1-3 gives the full variable domain: DGGITQSPKYLFRKEGQNVTLSCEQNLNHDAMYWYRQDPGQGLRLIYYSQIVNDFQKGDIAEGYSVSREKKESFPLTVTSAQKNPTAFYLCASRRQSLSGNTIYFGEGSWLTVV.

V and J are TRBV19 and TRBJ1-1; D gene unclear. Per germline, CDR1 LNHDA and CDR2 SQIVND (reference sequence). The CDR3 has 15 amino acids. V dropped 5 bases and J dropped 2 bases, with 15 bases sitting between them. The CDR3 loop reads CASSDPGSANTEAFF. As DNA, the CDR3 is TGTGCCAGTAGTGACCCCGGGTCAGCCAACACTGAAGCTTTCTTT.

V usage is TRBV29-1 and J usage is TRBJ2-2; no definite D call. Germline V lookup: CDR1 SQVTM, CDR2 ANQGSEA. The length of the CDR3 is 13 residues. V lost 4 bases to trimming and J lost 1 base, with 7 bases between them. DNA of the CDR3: TGCAGCGTTGCACGGCTGAACACCGGGGAGCTGTTTTTT. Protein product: CSVARLNTGELFF.

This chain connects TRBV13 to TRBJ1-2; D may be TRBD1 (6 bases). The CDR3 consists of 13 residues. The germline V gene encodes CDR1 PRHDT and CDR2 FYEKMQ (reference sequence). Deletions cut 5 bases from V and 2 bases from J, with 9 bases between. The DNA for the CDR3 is TGTGCCAGCAGCCTTGGACAGAACTATGGCTACACCTTC. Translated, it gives CASSLGQNYGYTF.

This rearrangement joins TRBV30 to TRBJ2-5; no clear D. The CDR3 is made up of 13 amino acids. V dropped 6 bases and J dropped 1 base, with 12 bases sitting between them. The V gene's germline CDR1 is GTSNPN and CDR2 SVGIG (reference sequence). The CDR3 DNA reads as TGTGCCTGCCTACCAGTGGCCCAAGAGACCCAGTACTTC. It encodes CACLPVAQETQYF.

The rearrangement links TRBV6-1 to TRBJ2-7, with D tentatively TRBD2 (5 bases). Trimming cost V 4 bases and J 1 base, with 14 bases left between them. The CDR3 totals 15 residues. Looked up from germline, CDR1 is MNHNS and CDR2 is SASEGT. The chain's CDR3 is CASSGALLGSYEQYF. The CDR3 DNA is TGTGCCAGCAGTGGAGCCTTACTAGGGTCCTACGAGCAGTACTTC.